This T cell receptor (beta chain) stems from a study of long-term antiretroviral therapy in people with HIV. V was shortened by 3 bases and J by 7 bases, with 10 bases between the two germline ends. This CDR3 contains 14 residues. Germline loops: CDR1 MGHRA, CDR2 YSYEKL. Running of the v3.0 immunoSEQ assay took place at survey level. Samples were sequenced targeting roughly 35,000-50,000 T-cell genomes each. Profiled with immunoSEQ multiplex PCR; TCRdb holds only in-frame clones, not every one. This sample has over 35,000 clones, with approximately 86% found just once. This clone showed up just a few times. Its matching antigen is unknown. Whole-study findings and limits: Post-ART samples showed increased diversity that remained below transplant donor control levels.

The source of this sequence is a woman in her late teens or twenties with HIV. The rearrangement joins TRBV4-1 to TRBJ1-6; a possible D gene is TRBD1 (6 bases). Here the sequenced sample was unsorted PBMCs, taken just before starting antiretroviral therapy. DNA of the CDR3: TGCGCCAGCAGCCACCGGACAGAGAATTCACCCCTCCACTTT. This translates into CASSHRTENSPLHF.